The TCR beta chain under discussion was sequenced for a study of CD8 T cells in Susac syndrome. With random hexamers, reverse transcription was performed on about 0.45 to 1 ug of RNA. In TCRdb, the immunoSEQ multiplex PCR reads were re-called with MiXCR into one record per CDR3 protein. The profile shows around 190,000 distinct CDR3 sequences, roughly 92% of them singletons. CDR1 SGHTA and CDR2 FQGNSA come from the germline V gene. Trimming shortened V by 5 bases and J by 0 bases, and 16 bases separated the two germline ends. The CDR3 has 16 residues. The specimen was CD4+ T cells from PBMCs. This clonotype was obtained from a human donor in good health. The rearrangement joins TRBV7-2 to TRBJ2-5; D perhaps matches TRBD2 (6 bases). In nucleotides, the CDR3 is TGTGCCAGCAGCCTCGGAGGGGCCACGTACCAAGAGACCCAGTACTTC. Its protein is CASSLGGATYQETQYF.